These T cell receptor beta chains were read from a single sample in a study of a mutant IDH1 vaccine in newly diagnosed glioma. These receptors lack a known antigen. Generated by immunoSEQ multiplex PCR, the TCRdb table keeps only in-frame clones and is missing some. The sample has tens of thousands of clones, about 74% seen once. The sample consisted of PBMCs, taken from a glioma patient whose treatment included an IDH1 peptide vaccine. The receptor source for this set is a man aged 45-65 years with glioma. CDR3s include the opening cysteine and the closing phenylalanine or tryptophan. Fields, in order: clone size, D gene, J gene, V gene, CDR3 DNA, CDR3 protein. D genes are given only for firm matches. Clone size is given for some rows only: seen once, a few or many times, or a class if the clone is expanded.

>.|.|TRBJ1-2|TRBV6-5
TGTGCCAGCAGGTCGTCGGGGATCTATGGCTACACCTTC
CASRSSGIYGYTF
>.|.|TRBJ2-5|TRBV9
TGTGCCAGCAGCGCAGGGAACAGCCCCCCGGCGGAGACCCAGTACTTC
CASSAGNSPPAETQYF
>.|.|TRBJ1-1|TRBV19
TGTGCCAGTATGATGACCGTGAACACTGAAGCTTTCTTT
CASMMTVNTEAFF
>once|.|TRBJ2-7|TRBV7-3
TGTGCCAGCAGCTTATCGGCAACGGCAGGGATAAACGAGCAGTACTTC
CASSLSATAGINEQYF
>few|TRBD2|TRBJ2-1|TRBV5-1
TGCGCCAGCAGCTTGGCCAGCGGGGGGGGTTACAATGAGCAGTTCTTC
CASSLASGGGYNEQFF
>once|.|TRBJ2-7|TRBV5-1
TGCGCCAGCAGCTTAGTGTCCAACGAGCAGTACTTC
CASSLVSNEQYF
>.|TRBD1|TRBJ1-1|TRBV29-1
TGCAGCGTTCCCTCGGGACAGGGGAATAAAGCTTTCTTT
CSVPSGQGNKAFF
>.|TRBD1|TRBJ1-3|TRBV30
TGTGCCGGTCACAGGGGTACTGGAAACACCATATATTTT
CAGHRGTGNTIYF
>.|.|TRBJ1-5|TRBV28
TGTGCCAGCAGGCGGGGGAATCAGCCCCAGCATTTT
CASRRGNQPQHF
>.|.|TRBJ1-5|TRBV10-3
TGTGCCATCAGTGAGTCGGATCTAGGACAGTCTAGCAATCAGCCCCAGCATTTT
CAISESDLGQSSNQPQHF
>many|.|TRBJ2-7|TRBV5-1
TGCGCCAGCAGTAGACAGGAGAGCTCCTACGAGCAGTACTTC
CASSRQESSYEQYF
>.|.|TRBJ2-1|TRBV9
TGTGCCAGCAGCGGAGTTTCCAATGAGCAGTTCTTC
CASSGVSNEQFF
>.|TRBD1|TRBJ2-5|TRBV4-1
TGCGCCAGCAGCCAAGATCCGGGACAGGCCGAAGAGACCCAGTACTTC
CASSQDPGQAEETQYF
>few|.|TRBJ1-4|TRBV7-2
TGTGCCAGCAGCAGCGGTGGGGGTCGAGAAAAACTGTTTTTT
CASSSGGGREKLFF
>.|.|TRBJ1-1|TRBV2
TGTGCCAGCAGTCCGGGAGAAACTGAAGCTTTCTTT
CASSPGETEAFF
>.|.|TRBJ1-2|TRBV30
TGTGCCTGGAGAGGTAGTTCAGGGAAAGGCTACACCTTC
CAWRGSSGKGYTF
>.|.|TRBJ2-2|TRBV30
TGTGCCTGGGCACCCCCGGGGCCCACCGGGGAGCTGTTTTTT
CAWAPPGPTGELFF
>.|.|TRBJ2-5|TRBV7-9
TGTGCCAGCAGCTTATTCCCGAGCCAAGAGACCCAGTACTTC
CASSLFPSQETQYF
>once|.|TRBJ1-5|TRBV30
TGTGCCTGGAGACCTGGGGGAACCAGCAATCAGCCCCAGCATTTT
CAWRPGGTSNQPQHF
>.|.|TRBJ1-5|TRBV7-9
TGTGCCAGCAGCTTAGGGGGAGGGAATCAGCCCCAGCATTTT
CASSLGGGNQPQHF
>once|.|TRBJ1-4|TRBV9
TGTGCCAGCAGCCGAAGAGGCGCAACTAATGAAAAACTGTTTTTT
CASSRRGATNEKLFF
>once|.|TRBJ2-2|TRBV5-1
TGCGCCAGCAGCCCAGAGGCCGGGTTAAGATGGGAGCTGTTTTTT
CASSPEAGLRWELFF
>few|TRBD1|TRBJ2-1|TRBV5-1
TGCGCCAGCAGCTTGGTAGGGACAGGGATATCGGAGCAGTTCTTC
CASSLVGTGISEQFF
>once|.|TRBJ1-3|TRBV5-1
TGCGCCAGCAGCGACAGCACAATCTCTGGAAACACCATATATTTT
CASSDSTISGNTIYF
>few|TRBD2|TRBJ2-3|TRBV9
TGTGCCAGCAGCGTAGCTCGGGGGGGAGCAGATACGCAGTATTTT
CASSVARGGADTQYF
>.|.|TRBJ1-3|TRBV4-3
TGCGCCAGCAGCCACCTTCCAGGGGATCGTTATGGAAACACCATATATTTT
CASSHLPGDRYGNTIYF
>few|TRBD2|TRBJ2-1|TRBV7-3
TGTGCCAGCAGCCGCCAGCGGGGGGACAATGAGCAGTTCTTC
CASSRQRGDNEQFF
>.|TRBD2|TRBJ2-5|TRBV14
TGTGCCAGCAGCCAGGGGGGGACGACGGGTCTTCAGGGGACCCAGTACTTC
CASSQGGTTGLQGTQYF
>.|.|TRBJ1-5|TRBV2
TGTGCCAGCAGTTTAACAGGTTCGTATCAGCCCCAGCATTTT
CASSLTGSYQPQHF
>.|.|TRBJ1-5|TRBV18
TGTGCCAGCTCACCGGAGGGTAATCAGCCCCAGCATTTT
CASSPEGNQPQHF
>few|TRBD1|TRBJ1-3|TRBV30
TGTGCCTGGGTCCGGGACAGGACCACTGGAAACACCATATATTTT
CAWVRDRTTGNTIYF
>.|.|TRBJ1-6|TRBV7-9
TGTGCCAGCAGCTTTCTGGGACCTTCACCCCTCCACTTT
CASSFLGPSPLHF
>.|.|TRBJ2-5|TRBV6-5
TGTGCCAGCCAGGACTCGGTCGGAGAGACCCAGTACTTC
CASQDSVGETQYF
>few|.|TRBJ2-1|TRBV9
TGTGCCAGCAGCAAAGGACCCAACTCCTACAATGAGCAGTTCTTC
CASSKGPNSYNEQFF
>.|TRBD2|TRBJ2-1|TRBV19
TGTGCCAGTAGCCCCGACTTAGCGGGGGGGCCATCTGAGCAGTTCTTC
CASSPDLAGGPSEQFF
>.|.|TRBJ1-4|TRBV6-5
TGTGCCAGCAGTTACCGGTGGACGGGATCTAATGAAAAACTGTTTTTT
CASSYRWTGSNEKLFF
>.|TRBD1|TRBJ2-2|TRBV4-1
TGCGCCAGCAGCCGGGGACAGGGGGTCGGCACCGGGGAGCTGTTTTTT
CASSRGQGVGTGELFF
>.|.|TRBJ2-3|TRBV30
TGTGCCTGGCACGTGGGCACAGATACGCAGTATTTT
CAWHVGTDTQYF
>few|TRBD1|TRBJ2-1|TRBV5-1
TGCGCCAGCAGACAGGGGAGCTCCTACAATGAGCAGTTCTTC
CASRQGSSYNEQFF
>.|TRBD1|TRBJ1-4|TRBV30
TGTGCCTGGAGTGGACGGACAGGGGGGACAACTAATGAAAAACTGTTTTTT
CAWSGRTGGTTNEKLFF
>.|TRBD1|TRBJ1-5|TRBV18
TGTGCCAGCAAGACAGGGAGTGGCAATCAGCCCCAGCATTTT
CASKTGSGNQPQHF
>.|.|TRBJ1-4|TRBV30
TGTGCCTGGAGTGTACCTCGGACTTCCCCTAATGAAAAACTGTTTTTT
CAWSVPRTSPNEKLFF
>.|TRBD1|TRBJ1-4|TRBV5-4
TGTGCCAGCAGCTCGAGAGGGGGACAGGCGGTGGGTGAAAAACTGTTTTTT
CASSSRGGQAVGEKLFF
>.|.|TRBJ2-1|TRBV9
TGTGCCAGCAGTTTAACCCAACAGGATGAGCAGTTCTTC
CASSLTQQDEQFF
>.|.|TRBJ2-5|TRBV7-2
TGTGCCAGCAGCTTAGGGAAGGGGGAGACCCAGTACTTC
CASSLGKGETQYF
>few|.|TRBJ2-1|TRBV27
TGTGCCAGCAGATCTTACCAGGGCCGCTCCTACAATGAGCAGTTCTTC
CASRSYQGRSYNEQFF
>.|.|TRBJ2-7|TRBV5-1
TGCGCCAGCGGCCTACAGGCCTCCTCGGACGAGCAGTACTTC
CASGLQASSDEQYF
>few|.|TRBJ2-7|TRBV7-9
TGTGCCAGCAGCTACGGGGGCATGAACGAGCAGTACTTC
CASSYGGMNEQYF
>.|.|TRBJ1-5|TRBV7-2
TGTGCCAGCAGCGGAATGAACACAAATCAGCCCCAGCATTTT
CASSGMNTNQPQHF
>.|.|TRBJ2-1|TRBV19
TGTGCGACTTCCGCTCCTAGCTTGGATGAGCAGTTCTTC
CATSAPSLDEQFF
>once|TRBD1|TRBJ2-2|TRBV19
TGTGCCAGTACCCTGGGACAGGGGGCGAACACCGGGGAGCTGTTTTTT
CASTLGQGANTGELFF
>many|.|TRBJ2-6|TRBV19
TGTGCCAGTAGTTTACAGGGAAGGGCTGGGGCCAACGTCCTGACTTTC
CASSLQGRAGANVLTF
>few|.|TRBJ1-1|TRBV6-5
TGTGCCAGCAGACCCAACAGCTACACTGAAGCTTTCTTT
CASRPNSYTEAFF
>.|.|TRBJ1-4|TRBV4-2
TGTGCCAGCAGCCAAGGCCGGATTGATGAAAAACTGTTTTTT
CASSQGRIDEKLFF
>few|.|TRBJ2-2|TRBV4-3
TGCGCCAGCAGCCAAAGCTGGGGCCGGGGAAGGGGCACCGGGGAGCTGTTTTTT
CASSQSWGRGRGTGELFF
>.|.|TRBJ1-2|TRBV4-1
TGCGCCAGCAGCCGCTCAGCAGGGAATGGCTACACCTTC
CASSRSAGNGYTF
>.|TRBD1|TRBJ1-1|TRBV5-1
TGCGCCAGCAGCTTGAGGGAGACAGGGGCTTCTAACACTGAAGCTTTCTTT
CASSLRETGASNTEAFF
>.|TRBD1|TRBJ1-2|TRBV6-6
TGTGCCAGCAGTTCCCATGACAGGGAGGGGGCTTATGGCTACACCTTC
CASSSHDREGAYGYTF
>.|.|TRBJ1-5|TRBV4-1
TGCGCCAGCAGCCAAGACTGGGACACCAATCAGCCCCAGCATTTT
CASSQDWDTNQPQHF